This T cell receptor beta chain was sequenced for a study of identical twins. CDR1 MNHEY and CDR2 SVGEGT come from the germline V gene. This CDR3 contains 17 residues. With V trimmed by 2 bases and J by 1 base, 8 bases remained unmatched. TCRdb reanalysed the 5' RACE reads using MiXCR and keeps one entry per CDR3 protein. The sample consists of 1.5 million to 2 million distinct CDR3 sequences, about 32% of them appearing once. The chain couples TRBV6-2 or TRBV6-3 to TRBJ2-4; 7 nucleotides match TRBD1. Sequencing was done on a sample of cord blood. This TCR came from a newborn girl in good health. The CDR3 loop is CASSYQGGLTAKNIQYF. The CDR3 coding sequence is TGTGCCAGCAGTTACCAAGGGGGCCTTACCGCCAAAAACATTCAGTACTTC.